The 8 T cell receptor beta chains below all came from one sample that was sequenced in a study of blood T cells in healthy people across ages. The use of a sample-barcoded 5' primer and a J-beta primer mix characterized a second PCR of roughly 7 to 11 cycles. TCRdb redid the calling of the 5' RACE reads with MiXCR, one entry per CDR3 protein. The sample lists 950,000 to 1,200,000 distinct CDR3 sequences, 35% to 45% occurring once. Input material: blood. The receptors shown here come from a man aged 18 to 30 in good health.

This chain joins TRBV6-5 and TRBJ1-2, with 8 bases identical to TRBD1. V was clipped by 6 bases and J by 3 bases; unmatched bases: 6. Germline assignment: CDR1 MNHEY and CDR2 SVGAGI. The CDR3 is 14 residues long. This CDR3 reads CASRGQGVDYGYTF. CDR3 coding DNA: TGTGCCAGCAGAGGACAGGGAGTTGACTATGGCTACACCTTC.

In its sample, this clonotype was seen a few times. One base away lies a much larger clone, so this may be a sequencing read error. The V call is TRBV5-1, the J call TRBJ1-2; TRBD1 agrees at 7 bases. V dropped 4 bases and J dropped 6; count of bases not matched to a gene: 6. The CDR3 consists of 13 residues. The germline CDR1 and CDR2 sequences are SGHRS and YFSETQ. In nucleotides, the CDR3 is TGCGCCAGCAGCAGGAACGGACAGGATGGCTACACCTTC. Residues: CASSRNGQDGYTF.

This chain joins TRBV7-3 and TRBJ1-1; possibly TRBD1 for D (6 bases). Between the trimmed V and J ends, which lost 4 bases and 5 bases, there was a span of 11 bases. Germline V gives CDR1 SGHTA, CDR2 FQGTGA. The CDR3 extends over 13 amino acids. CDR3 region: CASSWTEGTEAFF. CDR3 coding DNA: TGTGCCAGCAGCTGGACAGAGGGGACTGAAGCTTTCTTT.

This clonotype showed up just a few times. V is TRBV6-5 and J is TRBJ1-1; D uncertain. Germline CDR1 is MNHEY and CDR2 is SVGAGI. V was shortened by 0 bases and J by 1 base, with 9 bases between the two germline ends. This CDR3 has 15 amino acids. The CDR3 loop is CASSYSKGANTEAFF. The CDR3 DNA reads TGTGCCAGCAGTTACTCGAAAGGTGCGAACACTGAAGCTTTCTTT.

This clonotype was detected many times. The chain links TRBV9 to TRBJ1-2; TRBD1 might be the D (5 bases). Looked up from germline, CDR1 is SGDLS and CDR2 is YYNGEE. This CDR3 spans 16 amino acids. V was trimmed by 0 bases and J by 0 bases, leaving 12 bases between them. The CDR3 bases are TGTGCCAGCAGCGTAGGGTTAAGGGGATCTAACTATGGCTACACCTTC. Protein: CASSVGLRGSNYGYTF.

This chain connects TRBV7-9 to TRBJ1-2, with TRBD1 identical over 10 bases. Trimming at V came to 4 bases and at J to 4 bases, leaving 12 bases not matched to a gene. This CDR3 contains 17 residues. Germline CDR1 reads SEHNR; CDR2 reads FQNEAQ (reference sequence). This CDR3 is CASSSNPGTGDFYGYTF. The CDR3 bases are TGTGCCAGCAGCTCTAACCCCGGGACAGGGGACTTCTATGGCTACACCTTC.

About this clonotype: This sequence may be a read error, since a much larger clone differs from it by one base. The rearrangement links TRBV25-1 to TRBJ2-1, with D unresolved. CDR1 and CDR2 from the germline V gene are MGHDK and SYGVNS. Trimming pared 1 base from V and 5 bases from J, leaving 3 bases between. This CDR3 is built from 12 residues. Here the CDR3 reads CASSESNNEQFF. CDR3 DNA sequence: TGTGCCAGCAGTGAATCGAACAATGAGCAGTTCTTC.

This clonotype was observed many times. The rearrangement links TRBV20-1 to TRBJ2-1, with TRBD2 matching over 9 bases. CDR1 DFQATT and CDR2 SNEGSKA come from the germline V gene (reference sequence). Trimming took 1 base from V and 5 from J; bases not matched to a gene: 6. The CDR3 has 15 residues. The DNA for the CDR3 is TGCAGTGCTAGAGCGGGGACTAGCCCTAACAATGAGCAGTTCTTC. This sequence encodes CSARAGTSPNNEQFF.